These 27 T cell receptor beta chains were sequenced from one sample in a study of T-cell reconstitution after alpha-beta-depleted transplantation in children. Preparation of the TCRbeta library used unique molecular identifiers. TCRdb reprocessed the PCR reads via MiXCR and lists one record per CDR3 protein. Here the sample spans some 550,000 distinct CDR3 sequences, roughly 18% being singletons. The sample consisted of PBMCs from the stem cell graft donor, taken from the stem cell graft. Source of these receptors: a human donor who donated a stem cell graft to a child with acute lymphoblastic leukemia.

This clonotype was picked up one time. V is TRBV5-6 and J is TRBJ1-1, with D maybe TRBD1 (5 bases). Trimming stripped 3 bases from V and 3 bases from J, with 15 bases between. The germline V gene encodes CDR1 SGHDT and CDR2 YYEEEE. The CDR3 contains 15 residues. CDR3 DNA: TGTGCCAGCAGCTGGCTGGGGGGACTCGACACTGAAGCTTTCTTT. Protein: CASSWLGGLDTEAFF. Variable domain in full (rest from reference TRBV5-6 and TRBJ1-1): DAGVTQSPTHLIKTRGQQVTLRCSPKSGHDTVSWYQQALGQGPQFIFQYYEEEERQRGNFPDRFSGHQFPNYSSELNVNALLLGDSALYLCASSWLGGLDTEAFFGQGTRLTVV.

In its sample, this clonotype was seen a few times. The genes are TRBV11-3 and TRBJ2-1; D might be TRBD1 (6 bases). V gave up 3 bases and J gave up 3 bases, with 9 bases separating them. Per germline, CDR1 SGHNT and CDR2 YENEEA. The CDR3 is made up of 14 amino acids. The CDR3 sequence is CASSFDRSYNEQFF. In nucleotides, the CDR3 is TGTGCCAGCAGCTTTGACAGGAGCTACAATGAGCAGTTCTTC.

The table lists this clonotype with a few counts. The chain couples TRBV24-1 to TRBJ2-1, with 7 bases identical to TRBD2. CDR3 length: 14 residues. Germline V gene lookup returns CDR1 KGHDR and CDR2 SFDVKD. The V and J ends lost 4 bases and 4 bases, in that order; junction bases with no gene match: 3. The CDR3 protein is CATSDGGGYNEQFF. CDR3 DNA sequence: TGTGCCACCAGTGACGGGGGAGGGTACAATGAGCAGTTCTTC.

The chain recombines TRBV20-1 with TRBJ2-1, with 10 nucleotides matching TRBD2. Germline lookup yields CDR1 DFQATT and CDR2 SNEGSKA (reference sequence). The CDR3 covers 16 residues. The junction had 7 bases not matched to a gene; V was cut back by 0 bases and J by 5 bases. Here the CDR3 DNA reads TGCAGTGCTAGAGATTCTGGGACTAGCGTCCACAATGAGCAGTTCTTC. Protein product: CSARDSGTSVHNEQFF.

This clonotype turned up a few times. The rearrangement joins TRBV20-1 to TRBJ1-1, with 10 bases lining up with TRBD1. This CDR3 has 14 residues. In germline, CDR1 is DFQATT, CDR2 SNEGSKA (reference sequence). The J segment lost 5 bases and the V segment lost 4 bases, leaving 7 bases of the junction unmatched. CDR3 protein: CSATRDRGWTEAFF. The CDR3 region has the DNA TGCAGTGCTACCAGGGACAGGGGATGGACTGAAGCTTTCTTT.

In its sample, this clonotype was seen a few times. The genes are TRBV7-9 and TRBJ2-1; 9 nucleotides match TRBD2. The CDR3 contains 15 residues. J gave up 5 bases and V 6 bases, and 8 bases lay outside the gene matches. Germline CDR1 reads SEHNR; CDR2 reads FQNEAQ (reference sequence). The CDR3 DNA follows: TGTGCCAGCAGTCCTGGACTAGCGTTTAACAATGAGCAGTTCTTC. It specifies CASSPGLAFNNEQFF.

This clonotype appeared a single time. The rearrangement links TRBV20-1 to TRBJ2-1; 8 bases align to TRBD2. CDR1 DFQATT and CDR2 SNEGSKA come from the germline V gene (reference sequence). V dropped 0 bases and J dropped 1; count of bases not matched to a gene: 11. The CDR3 runs to 18 residues. For the CDR3, the DNA is TGCAGTGCTAGAGACATCCGTGCTAGCGGGCCTTCCTACAATGAGCAGTTCTTC. This sequence encodes CSARDIRASGPSYNEQFF.

This clonotype was observed a few times. This chain uses TRBV12-3 or TRBV12-4 with TRBJ1-1; D might be TRBD1 (6 bases). This CDR3 has 11 residues. V lost 6 bases and J lost 9, with 11 bases in between. The CDR3 sequence: CASSQTGQAFF. CDR3 bases: TGTGCCAGCAGCCAGACAGGCCAAGCTTTCTTT.

The CDR3 region has the DNA TGTGCCTGGACGAGGGGGACAGGGTTCGACGAGCAGTACTTC. It encodes CAWTRGTGFDEQYF. The V gene is TRBV30, the J gene TRBJ2-7; TRBD1 matches at 9 bases. This CDR3 contains 14 residues. J lost 5 bases, V lost 4 bases, and 9 bases had no gene match. Germline loops: CDR1 GTSNPN, CDR2 SVGIG (reference sequence).

This chain links TRBV9 with TRBJ1-4; D not resolved. The CDR3 has 14 amino acids. V lost 1 base, J lost 1 base, and 5 bases lay in between. Germline V gives CDR1 SGDLS, CDR2 YYNGEE. CDR3 nucleotide sequence: TGTGCCAGCAGCGTAAGGGAAACTAATGAAAAACTGTTTTTT. Residues: CASSVRETNEKLFF.

This clonotype was seen more than once but under ten times. V and J are TRBV11-2 and TRBJ2-1; 7 bases align to TRBD2. J lost 6 bases, V lost 3 bases, and 11 bases had no gene match. This CDR3 region has 16 residues. Germline CDR1 reads SGHAT; CDR2 reads FQNNGV. The CDR3, as DNA: TGTGCCAGCAGCTTCGGGACTAAAACTTTTTTCAATGAGCAGTTCTTC. It yields the protein CASSFGTKTFFNEQFF.

There are a few counts of this clonotype. J is TRBJ2-7 and V is TRBV5-1; D may be TRBD1 (6 bases). This CDR3 has 20 residues. Trimming shortened V by 4 bases and J by 4 bases, and 33 bases separated the two germline ends. The V gene's germline CDR1 is SGHRS and CDR2 YFSETQ. The CDR3 coding sequence is TGCGCCAGCAGCATACCGAGGGACACCCAGACTCCCACGGAGCGGTACGAGCAGTACTTC. Protein product: CASSIPRDTQTPTERYEQYF.

In its sample, this clonotype was seen a few times. This chain joins TRBV5-5 and TRBJ1-5, with D maybe TRBD1 (5 bases). In germline, CDR1 is SGHKS, CDR2 YYEKEE (reference sequence). V was shortened by 0 bases and J by 3 bases, with 16 bases between the two germline ends. The CDR3 consists of 17 residues. CDR3 nucleotides: TGTGCCAGCAGCTTGGGCATAGGGGCTGGGAACAATCAGCCCCAGCATTTT. Its protein is CASSLGIGAGNNQPQHF.

Worth noting for this clonotype: Germline is not matched at one junction end, which may reflect a read error. The V call is TRBV7-3, the J call TRBJ2-5; 15 bases align to TRBD2. The V gene's germline CDR1 is SGHTA and CDR2 FQGTGA. The CDR3 extends over 15 amino acids. The CDR3 DNA follows: TGTGCCAGCAGCTCAACGGGACTAGCGGGGGGCCCCGTCGACTTC. Amino acid sequence: CASSSTGLAGGPVDF.

The chain joins TRBV11-1 to TRBJ2-4, with TRBD1 as a possible D gene (6 bases). The ends were cut back, 3 bases at V and 6 bases at J, with 24 bases in the middle. Germline V gene sequence: CDR1 SGHAT, CDR2 FQDESV (reference sequence). The CDR3 consists of 18 residues. The CDR3 here is CASSFSITGTLGPNIQYF. The CDR3 nucleotides are TGTGCCAGCAGCTTCTCCATTACAGGGACGCTTGGCCCAAACATTCAGTACTTC. The whole variable domain, filled in from reference TRBV11-1 and TRBJ2-4, reads EAEVAQSPRYKITEKSQAVAFWCDPISGHATLYWYRQILGQGPELLVQFQDESVVDDSQLPKDRFSAERLKGVDSTLKIQPAELGDSAMYLCASSFSITGTLGPNIQYFGAGTRLSVL.

The chain uses TRBV18 and TRBJ1-1; D is possibly TRBD1 (5 bases). The CDR3 has 16 residues. Germline lookup yields CDR1 KGHSH and CDR2 LQKENI. V shed 2 bases and J shed 4 bases, with 17 bases lying between them. This chain's CDR3 is CASSPTQAPGGTEAFF. The CDR3 DNA is TGTGCCAGCTCACCAACCCAGGCTCCCGGGGGCACTGAAGCTTTCTTT.

The CDR3 DNA sequence: TGTGCCAGCAGTTTGGGGGACGCGAACACTGAAGCTTTCTTT. It yields the protein CASSLGDANTEAFF. This chain connects TRBV12-3 or TRBV12-4 to TRBJ1-1; possibly TRBD1 for D (5 bases). Trimming pared 3 bases from V and 1 base from J, leaving 9 bases between. The CDR3 extends over 14 amino acids.

The rearrangement links TRBV5-6 to TRBJ2-1; D is undetermined. The length of the CDR3 is 14 residues. Germline V CDR1 and CDR2: SGHDT, YYEEEE. V lost 0 bases and J 0 bases, leaving 4 bases between the germline ends. The CDR3 here is CASSLAFSYNEQFF. The CDR3 DNA reads TGTGCCAGCAGCTTGGCGTTCTCCTACAATGAGCAGTTCTTC.

The chain carries TRBV24-1 and TRBJ1-2, with D unresolved. CDR1 is KGHDR and CDR2 is SFDVKD in the germline V gene. Trimming cost V 2 bases and J 5 bases, with 11 bases left between them. The CDR3 has 14 residues. This chain's CDR3 is CATSDSMDRYGYTF. The CDR3 DNA reads TGTGCCACCAGTGATTCAATGGACCGATATGGCTACACCTTC.

V gene TRBV5-1 combines with J gene TRBJ2-3; the match to TRBD2 covers 9 bases. V shed 3 bases and J 4 bases; nucleotides not matched to a gene: 6. CDR3 length equals 15 residues. Germline values: CDR1 SGHRS, CDR2 YFSETQ. The CDR3 is CASSSWREGSDTQYF. The DNA of the CDR3 is TGCGCCAGCAGCTCGTGGCGGGAGGGTTCAGATACGCAGTATTTT.

In this sample, this clonotype turned up many times. This chain connects TRBV5-1 to TRBJ2-7, with 9 bases identical to TRBD1. CDR1 and CDR2 from the germline V gene are SGHRS and YFSETQ. Trimming cost V 1 base and J 2 bases; bases outside gene matches: 1. This CDR3 is 14 amino acids long. CDR3 sequence (DNA): TGCGCCAGCAGCTTGAGGACAGGGGCCTACGAGCAGTACTTC. It codes for CASSLRTGAYEQYF.

This clonotype appeared a few times. This chain links TRBV6-1 with TRBJ1-6; possibly TRBD1 for D (5 bases). Trimming removed 6 bases from V and 9 bases from J, with 18 bases in between. Germline lookup yields CDR1 MNHNS and CDR2 SASEGT. The CDR3 runs to 15 residues. This CDR3 is CASRPPGTNVSPLHF. The CDR3 nucleotides read TGTGCCAGCAGGCCCCCCGGGACGAATGTTTCACCCCTCCACTTT.

This clonotype appeared a few times. This chain links TRBV15 with TRBJ2-1, with TRBD2 as a possible D gene (7 bases). Trimming took 3 bases from V and 4 from J, leaving 13 bases between them. In germline, CDR1 is LNHNV, CDR2 YYDKDF (reference sequence). CDR3 length: 15 residues. The CDR3 loop reads CATSRGGGTYNEQFF. Written as DNA, the CDR3 is TGTGCCACCAGCAGGGGAGGGGGGACTTACAATGAGCAGTTCTTC. The full variable domain, with the rest looked up from reference TRBV15 and TRBJ2-1, is DAMVIQNPRYQVTQFGKPVTLSCSQTLNHNVMYWYQQKSSQAPKLLFHYYDKDFNNEADTPDNFQSRRPNTSFCFLDIRSPGLGDTAMYLCATSRGGGTYNEQFFGPGTRLTVL.

The chain recombines TRBV6-1 with TRBJ2-3, with D perhaps matching TRBD2 (6 bases). CDR1 and CDR2 from the germline V gene are MNHNS and SASEGT. Trimming pared 8 bases from V and 5 bases from J, leaving 17 bases between. The CDR3 contains 14 residues. This chain's CDR3 is CASHTGAGGDTQYF. CDR3 bases: TGTGCCAGCCACACGGGAGCGGGCGGAGATACGCAGTATTTT.

The V gene is TRBV27, the J gene TRBJ2-2; 7 positions match TRBD2. Germline trimming cut 7 bases from V and 6 bases from J; bases unmatched to any gene: 20. This CDR3 has 18 residues. Germline V gives CDR1 MNHEY, CDR2 SMNVEV (reference sequence). As DNA, the CDR3 is TGTGCCAGCAACCCGATTAGTCCAGCCGGGACTAAGGCCGGGGAGCTGTTTTTT. Translated, it gives CASNPISPAGTKAGELFF.

This clonotype was seen ten or more times. The V and J genes are TRBV29-1 and TRBJ1-1, with a possible D match to TRBD1 (5 bases). The CDR3 loop spans 11 amino acids. Deletions cut 5 bases from V and 7 bases from J, with 11 bases between. Germline assignment: CDR1 SQVTM and CDR2 ANQGSEA. This CDR3 reads CSVSGHLEAFF. DNA of the CDR3: TGCAGCGTTTCTGGACACCTTGAAGCTTTCTTT. Complete variable domain (other parts from reference TRBV29-1 and TRBJ1-1): SAVISQKPSRDICQRGTSLTIQCQVDSQVTMMFWYRQQPGQSLTLIATANQGSEATYESGFVIDKFPISRPNLTFSTLTVSNMSPEDSSIYLCSVSGHLEAFFGQGTRLTVV.

The chain employs TRBV6-5 and TRBJ2-5, with TRBD1 identical over 9 bases. CDR1 and CDR2 (germline): MNHEY, SVGAGI. V dropped 9 bases and J dropped 7; count of bases not matched to a gene: 6. The CDR3 is 12 residues long. CDR3 DNA sequence: TGTGCCAGTGGACAGGGGCTAGGGACCCAGTACTTC. Its translation is CASGQGLGTQYF.